This T cell receptor beta chain was sequenced for a study of memory CD4+ T cells and cytomegalovirus serostatus. Turning to the study itself: Healthy Belgian adult donors included nine or ten CMV-positive and 24 CMV-negative people.

In the original analysis: After removing out-of-frame reads, around 2.2 million distinct TCRbeta sequences remained. The data were produced by immunoSEQ multiplex PCR, yet TCRdb's version contains in-frame clones alone and is incomplete. Clonal size and the V and J genes are those of that table, whereas D and trimming came from the DNA. The table includes about 54,000 clones, about 68% detected once. The sort gate was single viable CD3+CD4+CD8-CD45RO+ cells for memory CD4+ T cells. Deletions cut 8 bases from V and 5 bases from J, with 15 bases between. Germline V gene lookup returns CDR1 LNHDA and CDR2 SQIVND (reference sequence). There are 13 residues in the CDR3.

The chain carries TRBV19 and TRBJ1-1, with a weak D call TRBD1 (6 bases). This sequence was found in an adult in good health and CMV-seropositive. Sequenced: memory CD4+ T cells from blood. CDR3 sequence reads: CASSQGGGTEAFF. Written as DNA, the CDR3 is TGTGCCAGTTCACAGGGAGGGGGTACTGAAGCTTTCTTT.